The 25 T cell receptor beta chains listed next were all sequenced from one sample in a study of Graves' ophthalmopathy and Graves' hyperthyroidism. Amplification from RNA transcripts yielded the TCR beta CDR3 regions. First-round RT-PCR with HTBI primers preceded a second-round multiplex PCR. TCRdb reanalysed the multiplex PCR reads using MiXCR and keeps one entry per CDR3 protein. The sample lists hundreds of thousands of distinct CDR3 sequences; just over 40% were seen once. What was sequenced was peripheral blood. All receptors derive from an adult man with Graves' ophthalmopathy.

This CDR3 reads CASSQGSGLSYGYTF. DNA of the CDR3: TGTGCCAGCAGCCAAGGTTCCGGTTTGAGCTATGGCTACACCTTC. V gene TRBV4-2 combines with J gene TRBJ1-2; D is unclear. Trimming removed 1 base from V and 4 bases from J, with 13 bases in between. Germline V gene sequence: CDR1 LGHNA, CDR2 YNFKEQ. The CDR3 is made up of 15 amino acids.

Notes on this clonotype: A much larger clone lies a single base off, so this may be a read error. The V and J genes are TRBV19 and TRBJ2-7; 9 bases are a match to TRBD1. The CDR3 totals 14 residues. Germline V gives CDR1 LNHDA, CDR2 SQIVND (reference sequence). J gave up 9 bases and V 4 bases, and 10 bases lay outside the gene matches. The CDR3: CASSTWTGDRGQYF. CDR3 DNA sequence: TGTGCCAGTAGTACCTGGACAGGGGATCGGGGGCAGTACTTC.

This clonotype came up a few times. The chain uses TRBV6-1 and TRBJ2-5; possibly TRBD1 or TRBD2 for D (5 bases each). Germline V gene sequence: CDR1 MNHNS, CDR2 SASEGT. The CDR3 totals 15 residues. With 6 bases removed from V and 5 bases from J, the gap between germline ends came to 19 bases. The CDR3 bases are TGTGCCAGCAGATTTACTGGTACGGGACGTGAGACCCAGTACTTC. It is translated as CASRFTGTGRETQYF.

There are many counts of this clonotype. This rearrangement joins TRBV19 to TRBJ1-2; tentatively, D is TRBD1 (6 bases). Germline V gene lookup returns CDR1 LNHDA and CDR2 SQIVND (reference sequence). V shed 5 bases and J shed 4 bases, with 20 bases lying between them. The CDR3 is made up of 16 amino acids. The CDR3 DNA reads TGTGCCAGTAGTTCGGGAGACAGGATCTCCCTCTATGGCTACACCTTC. This encodes CASSSGDRISLYGYTF.

This clonotype has a count of ten or more. The CDR3 is CASTWGQMNTEAFF. The CDR3 DNA follows: TGTGCCAGTACCTGGGGGCAAATGAACACTGAAGCTTTCTTT. The rearrangement uses TRBV19 and TRBJ1-1; a weak D match, TRBD1 (6 bases). Trimming cost V 7 bases and J 0 bases, with 12 bases left between them. The CDR3 is made up of 14 amino acids. From germline, CDR1 is LNHDA and CDR2 SQIVND (reference sequence). The entire variable domain, with the rest obtained from reference TRBV19 and TRBJ1-1, is as follows: DGGITQSPKYLFRKEGQNVTLSCEQNLNHDAMYWYRQDPGQGLRLIYYSQIVNDFQKGDIAEGYSVSREKKESFPLTVTSAQKNPTAFYLCASTWGQMNTEAFFGQGTRLTVV.

On this clonotype itself: A much larger clone differs by one base, so this may be a read error. This chain links TRBV19 with TRBJ1-5; D remains ambiguous. Deletions cut 10 bases from V and 7 bases from J, with 14 bases between. CDR1 is LNHDA, CDR2 SQIVND, per germline (reference sequence). The CDR3 runs to 12 residues. CDR3 nucleotides: TGTGCCAATAGAGAGATGGGCCAGCCCCAGCATTTT. This codes for CANREMGQPQHF. Filled out from reference TRBV19 and TRBJ1-5, the complete variable domain reads DGGITQSPKYLFRKEGQNVTLSCEQNLNHDAMYWYRQDPGQGLRLIYYSQIVNDFQKGDIAEGYSVSREKKESFPLTVTSAQKNPTAFYLCANREMGQPQHFGDGTRLSIL.

This clonotype was counted between two and nine times. An end of the junction does not agree with germline; a read error may underlie this. The chain carries TRBV2 and TRBJ2-2, with D unresolved. The CDR3 length is 12 residues. The germline V gene has CDR1 SNHLY and CDR2 FYNNEI. In DNA, the CDR3 is TGTGCCTGCAGCTGGTTAACCGGGGAGCTGTTTTTT. Protein product: CACSWLTGELFF.

This chain connects TRBV5-1 to TRBJ2-7; perhaps TRBD2 as D (5 bases). Germline V CDR1 and CDR2: SGHRS, YFSETQ. The CDR3 covers 15 residues. Trimming shortened V by 4 bases and J by 0 bases, and 14 bases separated the two germline ends. In DNA form, the CDR3 reads TGCGCCAGCAGCGTAGATCGGGAAAGCTCCTACGAGCAGTACTTC. Residues: CASSVDRESSYEQYF. The full variable domain, completed using reference TRBV5-1 and TRBJ2-7, is KAGVTQTPRYLIKTRGQQVTLSCSPISGHRSVSWYQQTPGQGLQFLFEYFSETQRNKGNFPGRFSGRQFSNSRSEMNVSTLELGDSALYLCASSVDRESSYEQYFGPGTRLTVT.

The chain carries TRBV29-1 and TRBJ1-4; 8 nucleotides line up with TRBD1. CDR1 and CDR2 (germline): SQVTM, ANQGSEA. This CDR3 is 13 amino acids long. CDR3 residues: CSSQGTGGEKLFF. The CDR3 DNA is TGCAGTTCCCAAGGGACAGGCGGTGAAAAACTGTTTTTT. Based on the CDR3 plus reference TRBV29-1 and TRBJ1-4, the full variable domain is SAVISQKPSRDICQRGTSLTIQCQVDSQVTMMFWYRQQPGQSLTLIATANQGSEATYESGFVIDKFPISRPNLTFSTLTVSNMSPEDSSIYLCSSQGTGGEKLFFGSGTQLSVL.

As concerns this clonotype: A read error may produce the germline difference seen at one junction end. The CDR3 nucleotides are TGTGCCAGCAGTGACACAGGGACCTTCTATGGCTACACCTTC. Protein sequence: CASSDTGTFYGYTF. The rearrangement uses TRBV5-1 and TRBJ1-2; D is possibly TRBD1 (6 bases). Germline CDR1 reads SGHRS; CDR2 reads YFSETQ. This CDR3 comprises 14 residues.

This clonotype has at least ten counts. The rearrangement joins TRBV7-3 to TRBJ2-7; 10 bases agree with TRBD2. Germline loops: CDR1 SGHTA, CDR2 FQGTGA. CDR3 size: 18 residues. Losses at the gene ends were 0 bases for V and 2 bases for J; bases not matched to a gene: 10. The CDR3: CASSLTVASGSNPYEQYF. In DNA, the CDR3 is TGTGCCAGCAGCTTAACAGTGGCTAGCGGGAGTAATCCCTACGAGCAGTACTTC.

This clonotype was detected many times. The chain links TRBV7-2 to TRBJ2-5, with 7 positions matching TRBD1. The CDR3 loop spans 13 amino acids. The germline CDR1 and CDR2 sequences are SGHTA and FQGNSA. V lost 10 bases and J lost 1; bases outside the gene matches: 6. The DNA of the CDR3 is TGTGCCACTAACAGGGGCGGCCAAGAGACCCAGTACTTC. It codes for CATNRGGQETQYF.

This clonotype was seen repeatedly, ten times or more. CDR3 nucleotide sequence: TGCAGCGCGAGGACAGGGCAAACTGAAGCTTTCTTT. Encoded protein: CSARTGQTEAFF. This chain connects TRBV29-1 to TRBJ1-1; 8 bases fit TRBD1. Germline V gene lookup returns CDR1 SQVTM and CDR2 ANQGSEA. V shed 7 bases, J shed 5 bases, and the junction held 6 bases outside the gene matches. The CDR3 is 12 residues long.

Concerning this clonotype: Here the CDR3 omits its conserved ending phenylalanine or tryptophan, so a read error is the likely source. The limits of the CDR3 on the DNA are not certain, so only TCRdb's listed CDR3 is given. CDR3 residues: CASSLGHTNTGELDL. The chain has TRBV25-1 and TRBJ2-2; TRBD1 is the table's D call and was not checked against the DNA. 15 amino acids form the CDR3, both terminal residues included. The germline V gene has CDR1 MGHDK and CDR2 SYGVNS.

This clonotype was detected ten times or more. This rearrangement joins TRBV2 to TRBJ2-2; possible D gene TRBD1, 5 bases. CDR3 length: 16 amino acids. The V and J ends lost 4 bases and 4 bases respectively, with 16 bases between them. Germline V gene sequence: CDR1 SNHLY, CDR2 FYNNEI. The CDR3 DNA follows: TGTGCCAGCAGTGGAGCCCAAGGGGCAATCACCGGGGAGCTGTTTTTT. Its protein is CASSGAQGAITGELFF.

In its sample, this clonotype was seen many times. The J gene is TRBJ2-6, the V gene TRBV9; 7 nucleotides line up with TRBD1. CDR1 and CDR2 (germline): SGDLS, YYNGEE. Trimming took 3 bases from V and 0 from J; bases not matched to a gene: 6. The CDR3 is 17 amino acids. The CDR3: CASSDGTVYSGANVLTF. The CDR3 bases are TGTGCCAGCAGCGACGGGACAGTTTACTCTGGGGCCAACGTCCTGACTTTC.

This sequence joins TRBV7-9 and TRBJ2-7; 8 nucleotides align to TRBD2. The germline CDR1 and CDR2 sequences are SEHNR and FQNEAQ (reference sequence). The V and J ends lost 3 bases and 3 bases, in that order; junction bases with no gene match: 7. This CDR3 has 15 residues. This CDR3 is CASSLGGRGDYEQYF. CDR3 nucleotide sequence: TGTGCCAGCAGCTTGGGTGGGCGGGGGGACTACGAGCAGTACTTC.

Points on this clonotype: A clone one base away is much larger, so this may be a read error. The chain employs TRBV5-1 and TRBJ1-4, with a possible D match to TRBD1 (5 bases). CDR3 size: 16 residues. Looked up from germline, CDR1 is SGHRS and CDR2 is YFSETQ. Trimming shortened V by 2 bases and J by 2 bases, and 13 bases separated the two germline ends. The CDR3 here is CASSFAGRGTNEKLFF. In DNA form, the CDR3 reads TGCGCCAGCAGCTTCGCAGGGCGGGGGACTAATGAAAAACTGTTTTTT.

This clonotype occurred many times. The V gene is TRBV12-3 or TRBV12-4, the J gene TRBJ1-4; 8 bases fit TRBD1. CDR3 length equals 14 residues. V was pared by 6 bases and J by 9 bases, with 9 bases of the junction left unmatched. This CDR3 reads CASSSGTGRQKLFF. The CDR3 nucleotides are TGTGCCAGCAGCTCCGGGACAGGTCGGCAAAAACTGTTTTTT.

This chain connects TRBV2 to TRBJ1-1; D is uncertain. The CDR3 is 11 amino acids. Germline-derived CDR1 and CDR2 are SNHLY and FYNNEI. V was clipped by 8 bases and J by 4 bases, with 8 bases between them. The CDR3 nucleotides read TGTGCCAGCTTTCAGTTCACTGAAGCTTTCTTT. Translating gives CASFQFTEAFF.

The chain carries TRBV9 and TRBJ2-7; 9 nucleotides match TRBD2. The trim removed 3 bases at V and 7 bases at J, leaving 11 bases unmatched. The CDR3 extends over 15 amino acids. The V gene's germline CDR1 is SGDLS and CDR2 YYNGEE. CDR3: CASSAVPGLAGEQYF. The CDR3 region has the DNA TGTGCCAGCAGCGCAGTTCCGGGACTAGCAGGGGAGCAGTACTTC.

This clonotype was seen more than once but under ten times. V and J are TRBV12-3 or TRBV12-4 and TRBJ1-2, with D possibly TRBD1 on 5 matching bases. Between the trimmed V and J ends, which lost 5 bases and 7 bases, there was a span of 14 bases. The CDR3 has 13 residues. CDR3 region: CASSRGVGSGYTF. The CDR3 region has the DNA TGTGCCAGCAGTAGGGGAGTGGGGAGTGGCTACACCTTC.

Concerning this clonotype itself: A read error may be the cause here, since a much bigger clone is one base away. Likely a read error: the CDR3 ends without its conserved phenylalanine or tryptophan. This chain links TRBV20-1 with TRBJ2-7; D remains unclear. The V end lost 3 bases, the J end lost 2 bases, and 11 bases lay between the germline ends. This CDR3 contains 13 residues. The V gene's germline CDR1 is DFQATT and CDR2 SNEGSKA (reference sequence). The CDR3 DNA reads as TGCAGTGCTAGGGCGGCGTTGACCTACGAGCAGTACTGC. It encodes CSARAALTYEQYC.

Worth noting for this clonotype: The CDR3 end shows no conserved phenylalanine or tryptophan, and so a read error is likely. Because the CDR3's place on the DNA is in doubt, the DNA is left out and the CDR3 is given as listed by TCRdb. V gene TRBV9 combines with J gene TRBJ1-6. Termini included, the CDR3 measures 8 amino acids. Looked up from germline, CDR1 is SGDLS and CDR2 is YYNGEE. This CDR3 reads CASSGLTG.

The J gene is TRBJ2-7, the V gene TRBV25-1; TRBD1 aligns across 11 bases. CDR1 and CDR2 (germline): MGHDK, SYGVNS. J lost 6 bases, V lost 3 bases, and 10 bases had no gene match. CDR3 length: 16 residues. The CDR3 nucleotides read TGTGCCAGCAGTGACCCGCGGAGGACAGGGGGCGTCGAGCAGTACTTC. It is translated as CASSDPRRTGGVEQYF.